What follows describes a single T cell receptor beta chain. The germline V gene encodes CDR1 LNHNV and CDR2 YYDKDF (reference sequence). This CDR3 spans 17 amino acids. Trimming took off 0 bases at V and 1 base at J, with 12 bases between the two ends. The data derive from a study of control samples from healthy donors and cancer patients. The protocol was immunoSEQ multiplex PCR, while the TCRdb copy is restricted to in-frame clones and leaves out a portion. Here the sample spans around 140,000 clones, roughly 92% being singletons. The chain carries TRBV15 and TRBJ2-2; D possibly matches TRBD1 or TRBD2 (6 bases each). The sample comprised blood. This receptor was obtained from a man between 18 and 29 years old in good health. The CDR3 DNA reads TGTGCCACCAGCAGAGAGTGGGGGGCACTGAACACCGGGGAGCTGTTTTTT. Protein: CATSREWGALNTGELFF.